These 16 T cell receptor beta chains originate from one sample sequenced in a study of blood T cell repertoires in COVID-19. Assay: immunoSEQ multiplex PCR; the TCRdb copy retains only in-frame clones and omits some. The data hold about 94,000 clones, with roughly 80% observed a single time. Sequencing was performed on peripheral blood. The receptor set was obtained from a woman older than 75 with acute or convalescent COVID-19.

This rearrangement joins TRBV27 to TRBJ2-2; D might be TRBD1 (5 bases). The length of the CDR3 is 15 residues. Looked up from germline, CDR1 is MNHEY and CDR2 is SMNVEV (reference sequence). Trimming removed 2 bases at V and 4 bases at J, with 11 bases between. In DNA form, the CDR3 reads TGTGCCAGCAGTTTAGGCAGGGTTGGCACCGGGGAGCTGTTTTTT. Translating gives CASSLGRVGTGELFF.

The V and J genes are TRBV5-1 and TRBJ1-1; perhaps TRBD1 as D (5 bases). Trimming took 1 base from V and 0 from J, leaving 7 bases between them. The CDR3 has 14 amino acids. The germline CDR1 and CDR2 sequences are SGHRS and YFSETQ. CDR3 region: CASSLPGMNTEAFF. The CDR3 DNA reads TGCGCCAGCAGCTTGCCAGGGATGAACACTGAAGCTTTCTTT.

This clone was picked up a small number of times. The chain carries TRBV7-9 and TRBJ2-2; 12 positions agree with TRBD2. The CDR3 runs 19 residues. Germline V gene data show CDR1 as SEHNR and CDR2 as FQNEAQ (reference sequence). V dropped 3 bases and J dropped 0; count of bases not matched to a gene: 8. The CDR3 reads CASSFLAWTSGANTGELFF. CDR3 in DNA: TGTGCCAGCAGCTTCCTCGCATGGACTAGCGGGGCGAACACCGGGGAGCTGTTTTTT.

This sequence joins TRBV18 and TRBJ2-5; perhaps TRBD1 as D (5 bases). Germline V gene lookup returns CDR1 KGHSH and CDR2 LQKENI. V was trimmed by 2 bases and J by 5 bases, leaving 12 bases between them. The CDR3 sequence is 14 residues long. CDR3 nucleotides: TGTGCCAGCTCACCAAGGCAGGGTATTGAGACCCAGTACTTC. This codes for CASSPRQGIETQYF. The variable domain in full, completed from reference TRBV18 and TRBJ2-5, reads NAGVMQNPRHLVRRRGQEARLRCSPMKGHSHVYWYRQLPEEGLKFMVYLQKENIIDESGMPKERFSAEFPKEGPSILRIQQVVRGDSAAYFCASSPRQGIETQYFGPGTRLLVL.

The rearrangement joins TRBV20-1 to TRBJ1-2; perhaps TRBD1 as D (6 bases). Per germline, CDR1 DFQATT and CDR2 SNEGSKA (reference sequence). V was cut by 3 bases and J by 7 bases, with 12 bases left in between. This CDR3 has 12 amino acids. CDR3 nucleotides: TGCAGTGCTAGTGGGAACAGGGCTGGCTACACCTTC. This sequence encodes CSASGNRAGYTF.

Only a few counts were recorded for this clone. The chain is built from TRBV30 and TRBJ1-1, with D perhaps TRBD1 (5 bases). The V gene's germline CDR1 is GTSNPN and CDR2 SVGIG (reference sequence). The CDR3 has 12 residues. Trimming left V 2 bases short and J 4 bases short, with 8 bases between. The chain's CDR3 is CAWSQGGTEAFF. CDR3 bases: TGTGCCTGGAGTCAGGGAGGCACTGAAGCTTTCTTT. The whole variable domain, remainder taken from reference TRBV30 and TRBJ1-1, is SQTIHQWPATLVQPVGSPLSLECTVEGTSNPNLYWYRQAAGRGLQLLFYSVGIGQISSEVPQNLSASRPQDRQFILSSKKLLLSDSGFYLCAWSQGGTEAFFGQGTRLTVV.

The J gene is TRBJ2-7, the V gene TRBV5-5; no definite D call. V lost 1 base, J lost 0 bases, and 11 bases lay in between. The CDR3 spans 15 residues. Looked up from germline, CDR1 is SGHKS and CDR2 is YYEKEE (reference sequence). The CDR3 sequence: CASSLQVAGSYEQYF. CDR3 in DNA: TGTGCCAGCAGCTTGCAGGTCGCAGGCTCCTACGAGCAGTACTTC.

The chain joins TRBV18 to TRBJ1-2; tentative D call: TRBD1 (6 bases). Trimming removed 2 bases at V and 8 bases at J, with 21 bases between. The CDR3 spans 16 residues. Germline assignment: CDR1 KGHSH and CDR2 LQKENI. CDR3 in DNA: TGTGCCAGCTCACCAATCTCAGGGGATAGCAAGGAAGGCTACACCTTC. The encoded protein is CASSPISGDSKEGYTF.

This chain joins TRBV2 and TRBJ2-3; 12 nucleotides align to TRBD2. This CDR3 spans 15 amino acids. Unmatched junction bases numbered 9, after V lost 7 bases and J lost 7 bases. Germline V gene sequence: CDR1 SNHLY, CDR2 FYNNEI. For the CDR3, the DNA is TGTGCCAGCAACCTAGCGGGGGGGGTTAGGTATACGCAGTATTTT. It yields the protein CASNLAGGVRYTQYF.

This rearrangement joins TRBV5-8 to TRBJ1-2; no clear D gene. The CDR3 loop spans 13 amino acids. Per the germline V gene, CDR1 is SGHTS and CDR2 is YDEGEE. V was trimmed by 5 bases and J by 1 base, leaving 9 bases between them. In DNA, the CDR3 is TGTGCCAGCAGGATGGCCAGTAACTATGGCTACACCTTC. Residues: CASRMASNYGYTF.

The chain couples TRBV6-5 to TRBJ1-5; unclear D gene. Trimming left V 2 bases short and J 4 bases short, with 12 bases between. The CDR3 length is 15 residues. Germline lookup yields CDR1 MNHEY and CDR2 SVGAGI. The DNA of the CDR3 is TGTGCCAGCAGTTACACCCGACCGAGGAATCAGCCCCAGCATTTT. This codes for CASSYTRPRNQPQHF.

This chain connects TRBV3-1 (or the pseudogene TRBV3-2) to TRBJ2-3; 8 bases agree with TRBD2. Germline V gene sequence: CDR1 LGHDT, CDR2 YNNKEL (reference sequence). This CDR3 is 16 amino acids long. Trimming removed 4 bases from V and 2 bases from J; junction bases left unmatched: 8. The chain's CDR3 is CASSPREGLFTDTQYF. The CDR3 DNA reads TGTGCCAGCAGCCCCCGGGAGGGGCTATTCACAGATACGCAGTATTTT.

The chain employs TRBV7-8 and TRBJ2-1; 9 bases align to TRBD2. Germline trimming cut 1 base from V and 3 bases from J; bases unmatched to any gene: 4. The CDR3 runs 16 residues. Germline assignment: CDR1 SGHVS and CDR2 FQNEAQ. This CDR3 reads CASSLVLRGGYNEQFF. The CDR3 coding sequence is TGTGCCAGCAGCTTAGTATTGCGGGGGGGCTACAATGAGCAGTTCTTC.

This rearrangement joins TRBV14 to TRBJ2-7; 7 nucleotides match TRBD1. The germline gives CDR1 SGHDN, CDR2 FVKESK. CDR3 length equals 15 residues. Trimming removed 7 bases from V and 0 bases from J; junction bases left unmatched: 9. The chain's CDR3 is CASTPNSGGSYEQYF. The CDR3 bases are TGTGCCAGCACCCCAAATTCAGGGGGCTCCTACGAGCAGTACTTC.

The CDR3 DNA is TGTGCCAGCTCTAGGTATGAGACTGAAGCTTTCTTT. Encoded protein: CASSRYETEAFF. V usage is TRBV2 and J usage is TRBJ1-1; D gene unclear. This CDR3 is built from 12 residues. In germline, CDR1 is SNHLY, CDR2 FYNNEI. V shed 8 bases and J shed 5 bases, with 12 bases lying between them.

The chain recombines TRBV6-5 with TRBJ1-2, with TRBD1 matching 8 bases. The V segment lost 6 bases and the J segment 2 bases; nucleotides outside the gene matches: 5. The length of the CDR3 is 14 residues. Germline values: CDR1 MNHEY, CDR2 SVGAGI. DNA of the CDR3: TGTGCCAGCAGAACAGGGGGACGGAACTATGGCTACACCTTC. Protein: CASRTGGRNYGYTF.